The rows below give T cell receptor beta chains drawn from one sample of a study of blood T cells in healthy people across ages. A single record per CDR3 protein comes from TCRdb applying MiXCR to the 5' RACE reads. The sample has about 1.7 million distinct CDR3 sequences; approximately 28% are singletons. The sequenced material came from blood. These receptors were collected from a woman between 25 and 40 years old in good health. Each CDR3 is given with its conserved first and last residue. Fields, in order: D gene, clone size, V gene, J gene, CDR3 DNA, CDR3 protein. D genes are given only for firm matches. Size is stated for part of the rows, as once, few or many counts, or as a class when the clone is expanded.

d_gene: -; abundance: -; v_gene: TRBV27; j_gene: TRBJ2-2; CDR3nt: TGTGCCAGCAGAAAGGGCTTGGACGGGGAGCTGTTTTTT; CDR3aa: CASRKGLDGELFF
d_gene: TRBD2; abundance: -; v_gene: TRBV9; j_gene: TRBJ2-7; CDR3nt: TGTGCCAGCAGCGTCGGACTAGCGAGCTCCTACGAGCAGTACTTC; CDR3aa: CASSVGLASSYEQYF
d_gene: -; abundance: -; v_gene: TRBV9; j_gene: TRBJ2-7; CDR3nt: TGTGCCAGCAGCCCTTCAGCGATCTGGAACGAGCAGTACTTC; CDR3aa: CASSPSAIWNEQYF
d_gene: -; abundance: -; v_gene: TRBV12-3/TRBV12-4; j_gene: TRBJ2-3; CDR3nt: TGTGCCAGTGGGACATGGGCTAGCACAGATACGCAGTATTTT; CDR3aa: CASGTWASTDTQYF
d_gene: -; abundance: -; v_gene: TRBV14; j_gene: TRBJ1-1; CDR3nt: TGTGCCAGCAGCCCAACCGGGGCCAGAAGGACTGAAGCTTTCTTT; CDR3aa: CASSPTGARRTEAFF
d_gene: -; abundance: few; v_gene: TRBV2; j_gene: TRBJ1-4; CDR3nt: TGTGCCAGCAGTGAGGGTACCACGGGTGAAAAACTGTTTTTT; CDR3aa: CASSEGTTGEKLFF
d_gene: TRBD2; abundance: -; v_gene: TRBV7-2; j_gene: TRBJ2-7; CDR3nt: TGTGCCAGCAGCTTAGCTTCGGGGACTAGCGGGAGGGCCTTGTACGAGCAGTACTTC; CDR3aa: CASSLASGTSGRALYEQYF
d_gene: -; abundance: -; v_gene: TRBV7-2; j_gene: TRBJ2-1; CDR3nt: TGTGCCAGCAGCTTACCGGGTCGGAGCAATGAGCAGTTCTTC; CDR3aa: CASSLPGRSNEQFF
d_gene: -; abundance: -; v_gene: TRBV2; j_gene: TRBJ2-7; CDR3nt: TGTGCCAGCAGCGCCGACTACGCTAAGGGGGAGCAGTACTTC; CDR3aa: CASSADYAKGEQYF
d_gene: -; abundance: few; v_gene: TRBV7-7; j_gene: TRBJ2-5; CDR3nt: TGTGCCACCTCCGCAGGGAACCAAGAGACCCAGTACTTC; CDR3aa: CATSAGNQETQYF
d_gene: TRBD1; abundance: -; v_gene: TRBV3-1; j_gene: TRBJ1-5; CDR3nt: TGTGCCAGCAGCCATTCGGACAGGGGGCTCGGTCAGCCCCAGCATTTT; CDR3aa: CASSHSDRGLGQPQHF
d_gene: -; abundance: -; v_gene: TRBV18; j_gene: TRBJ1-5; CDR3nt: TGTGCCAGCTCACCGGGGGGGCAGGGGACACAAGTCAATCAGCCCCAGCATTTT; CDR3aa: CASSPGGQGTQVNQPQHF
d_gene: -; abundance: few; v_gene: TRBV2; j_gene: TRBJ2-5; CDR3nt: TGTGCCAGCAGTTCACAGCCTAGTCTGGAGACCCAGTACTTC; CDR3aa: CASSSQPSLETQYF
d_gene: -; abundance: -; v_gene: TRBV2; j_gene: TRBJ1-5; CDR3nt: TGTGCCAGCAGAACAGAGAAGAATCAGCCCCAGCATTTT; CDR3aa: CASRTEKNQPQHF
d_gene: -; abundance: -; v_gene: TRBV2; j_gene: TRBJ2-1; CDR3nt: TGTGCCAGCAGCATTGACGGGGTTCCCTACAATGAGCAGTTCTTC; CDR3aa: CASSIDGVPYNEQFF
d_gene: -; abundance: -; v_gene: TRBV3-1; j_gene: TRBJ1-2; CDR3nt: TGTGCCAGCAGCCAAGGGGCGGGCGGCAACACCTTC; CDR3aa: CASSQGAGGNTF
d_gene: TRBD1; abundance: -; v_gene: TRBV28; j_gene: TRBJ2-3; CDR3nt: TGTGCCAGCAGTTTAGGGGGACAGCACACAGATACGCAGTATTTT; CDR3aa: CASSLGGQHTDTQYF
d_gene: -; abundance: many; v_gene: TRBV20-1; j_gene: TRBJ1-2; CDR3nt: TGCAGTGCTAGATCCCCCCGCTCGGATAACTATGGCTACACCTTC; CDR3aa: CSARSPRSDNYGYTF
d_gene: -; abundance: -; v_gene: TRBV7-2; j_gene: TRBJ2-1; CDR3nt: TGTGCCAGCAGCTCCACGGGGGCATTCTCCTACAATGAGCAGTTCTTC; CDR3aa: CASSSTGAFSYNEQFF
d_gene: -; abundance: -; v_gene: TRBV27; j_gene: TRBJ1-6; CDR3nt: TGTGCCAGCAGTCCAGGACAGCTTCATAATTCACCCCTCCACTTT; CDR3aa: CASSPGQLHNSPLHF
d_gene: -; abundance: few; v_gene: TRBV12-3/TRBV12-4; j_gene: TRBJ2-2; CDR3nt: TGTGCCAGCAGCGGGAGAAACACCGGGGAGCTGTTTTTT; CDR3aa: CASSGRNTGELFF
d_gene: TRBD2; abundance: -; v_gene: TRBV7-2; j_gene: TRBJ2-1; CDR3nt: TGTGCCAGCAGCTTAGCTTCCCTAGCGGGAGGGCCGAATGAGCAGTTCTTC; CDR3aa: CASSLASLAGGPNEQFF
d_gene: -; abundance: -; v_gene: TRBV20-1; j_gene: TRBJ1-1; CDR3nt: TGCAGTGCTAGTGGAGGGGCGAGCACTGAAGCTTTCTTT; CDR3aa: CSASGGASTEAFF
d_gene: -; abundance: -; v_gene: TRBV5-5; j_gene: TRBJ2-3; CDR3nt: TGTGCCAGCAGCTTGATTATCTCCACGTCCACAGATACGCAGTATTTT; CDR3aa: CASSLIISTSTDTQYF
d_gene: -; abundance: many; v_gene: TRBV7-2; j_gene: TRBJ2-6; CDR3nt: TGTGCCAGCAGCCCACGGACAGCCTCAGGGGCCAACGTCCTGACTTTC; CDR3aa: CASSPRTASGANVLTF
d_gene: TRBD1; abundance: once; v_gene: TRBV7-3; j_gene: TRBJ2-3; CDR3nt: TGTGCCAGCAGCCCCGGCGGGACAGGGGGCGCAGGTACGCAGTATTTT; CDR3aa: CASSPGGTGGAGTQYF
d_gene: TRBD1; abundance: many; v_gene: TRBV10-2; j_gene: TRBJ1-2; CDR3nt: TGCGCCAGCAAACCGGACAGGGAAGGTGGCTACACCTTC; CDR3aa: CASKPDREGGYTF
d_gene: -; abundance: many; v_gene: TRBV7-6; j_gene: TRBJ2-7; CDR3nt: TGTGCCAGCAGCTTATTCGGGTTATACGAGCAGTACTTC; CDR3aa: CASSLFGLYEQYF
d_gene: -; abundance: few; v_gene: TRBV29-1; j_gene: TRBJ2-7; CDR3nt: TGCAGCGTTGTATGGGGGCCCTACGAGCAGTACTTC; CDR3aa: CSVVWGPYEQYF
d_gene: -; abundance: -; v_gene: TRBV10-3; j_gene: TRBJ2-5; CDR3nt: TGTGCCATCAGTGAGTCTTCCCGGGCAGGGGAGGAGACCCAGTACTTC; CDR3aa: CAISESSRAGEETQYF
d_gene: TRBD1; abundance: few; v_gene: TRBV2; j_gene: TRBJ2-7; CDR3nt: TGTGCCAGCGACGAGCCGGGACAGGGGGCCTACGAGCAGTACTTC; CDR3aa: CASDEPGQGAYEQYF
d_gene: -; abundance: -; v_gene: TRBV5-1; j_gene: TRBJ2-5; CDR3nt: TGCGCCAGCAGCTTGACGCGGCAGGGAGAGGCCCAGTACTTC; CDR3aa: CASSLTRQGEAQYF
d_gene: -; abundance: few; v_gene: TRBV29-1; j_gene: TRBJ1-4; CDR3nt: TGCAGCGTTAGGGGGTCACAGGGAGCTAATGAAAAACTGTTTTTT; CDR3aa: CSVRGSQGANEKLFF
d_gene: TRBD1; abundance: -; v_gene: TRBV12-3/TRBV12-4; j_gene: TRBJ2-6; CDR3nt: TGTGCCAGCAGTCATGGGGGACAGGGGAGTGGGGCCAACGTCCGGACTTTC; CDR3aa: CASSHGGQGSGANVRTF
d_gene: -; abundance: -; v_gene: TRBV2; j_gene: TRBJ2-7; CDR3nt: TGTGCCAGCAGTGAAAGTGCAGGTGGCGAGCAGTACTTC; CDR3aa: CASSESAGGEQYF
d_gene: TRBD1; abundance: few; v_gene: TRBV28; j_gene: TRBJ1-2; CDR3nt: TGTGCCAGCAGTTCCAACAACAGGGGTGTCTATGGCTACACCTTC; CDR3aa: CASSSNNRGVYGYTF
d_gene: TRBD2; abundance: many; v_gene: TRBV11-2; j_gene: TRBJ2-3; CDR3nt: TGTGCCACCCGACTAGCGGGGGGCCGAATGACAGATACGCAGTATTTT; CDR3aa: CATRLAGGRMTDTQYF
d_gene: -; abundance: many; v_gene: TRBV5-1; j_gene: TRBJ1-2; CDR3nt: TGCGCCAGCAGCTTCGGGGACGAGGGAGCTAACTATGGCTACACCTTC; CDR3aa: CASSFGDEGANYGYTF
d_gene: -; abundance: few; v_gene: TRBV12-3/TRBV12-4; j_gene: TRBJ1-6; CDR3nt: TGTGCCAGCAGTTTAGGTCCAGACAATTCACCCCTCCACTTT; CDR3aa: CASSLGPDNSPLHF
d_gene: TRBD2; abundance: many; v_gene: TRBV4-1; j_gene: TRBJ2-5; CDR3nt: TGCGCCAGCAGCCAAGATCCTAGCGGGGGACCCCAAGAGACCCAGTACTTC; CDR3aa: CASSQDPSGGPQETQYF
d_gene: -; abundance: few; v_gene: TRBV7-3; j_gene: TRBJ1-6; CDR3nt: TGTGCCAGCAGCCGCCTGGGTCTAAATTCACCCCTCCACTTT; CDR3aa: CASSRLGLNSPLHF
d_gene: -; abundance: -; v_gene: TRBV30; j_gene: TRBJ1-2; CDR3nt: TGTGCCTGTAGGACGGGACCACAGAATGGCTACACCTTC; CDR3aa: CACRTGPQNGYTF
d_gene: TRBD1; abundance: many; v_gene: TRBV28; j_gene: TRBJ2-6; CDR3nt: TGTGCCAGCAGTACGGGACAGCCCACCTCTGGGGCCAACGTCCTGACTTTC; CDR3aa: CASSTGQPTSGANVLTF
d_gene: -; abundance: -; v_gene: TRBV20-1; j_gene: TRBJ2-7; CDR3nt: TGCAGTGCTCGAACAGGGAATACCCTATACGAGCAGTACTTC; CDR3aa: CSARTGNTLYEQYF
d_gene: -; abundance: -; v_gene: TRBV30; j_gene: TRBJ2-3; CDR3nt: TGTGCCTGGAGTGAGTCAGATACGCAGTATTTT; CDR3aa: CAWSESDTQYF
d_gene: TRBD1; abundance: -; v_gene: TRBV15; j_gene: TRBJ2-7; CDR3nt: TGTGCCACCAGCTCCCACAGGGGGAGAAGGCTAGCGTTCTACGAGCAGTACTTC; CDR3aa: CATSSHRGRRLAFYEQYF
d_gene: TRBD1; abundance: many; v_gene: TRBV5-1; j_gene: TRBJ2-1; CDR3nt: TGCGCCAGCAGCCAACAGGGGGCTGTGACCTACAATGAGCAGTTCTTC; CDR3aa: CASSQQGAVTYNEQFF
d_gene: -; abundance: -; v_gene: TRBV3-1; j_gene: TRBJ1-4; CDR3nt: TGTGCCAGCAGCCAAGTCTATCTTAATGAAAAACTGTTTTTT; CDR3aa: CASSQVYLNEKLFF
d_gene: -; abundance: -; v_gene: TRBV3-1; j_gene: TRBJ1-1; CDR3nt: TGTGCCAGCAGCCTCCAGATAAAGAACACTGAAGCTTTCTTT; CDR3aa: CASSLQIKNTEAFF
d_gene: -; abundance: -; v_gene: TRBV5-5; j_gene: TRBJ1-2; CDR3nt: TGTGCCAGCAGCTTGGGGACCAGCTATGGCTACATCTTC; CDR3aa: CASSLGTSYGYIF